This T cell receptor (beta chain) came from a study of metastatic and nonmetastatic thyroid tumors. Whole-study context: Across peripheral blood and tumor or nodule tissue samples taken from malignant and benign thyroid patients, the repertoires were compared with one another.

CDR1 is SGHAT, CDR2 FQDESV, per germline (reference sequence). Trimming stripped 0 bases from V and 0 bases from J, with 17 bases between. The CDR3 sequence is 18 residues long. This clone is medium-sized. As yet, its antigen is unknown. As processed by the authors: Building a distant-metastasis classifier for papillary thyroid cancer drew on CDR3 differences across clinicopathological groups. TCRdb used MiXCR to call clones anew from the PCR reads. TCRdb, rather than the study authors, made the V and J calls. The sample comprises about 6,000 clones, more than 15% of which are singletons, and around 10% rests with the top ten. All patients were untreated before thyroid surgery. Findings and caveats of the study: The study reportedly found significantly higher TCR beta diversity in malignant thyroid tumors than benign nodules, in blood and tumor.

The chain is built from TRBV11-1 and TRBJ1-2, with D perhaps matching TRBD1 (5 bases). The sample taken for sequencing was tumor tissue. This receptor was identified in a male donor with papillary thyroid cancer or a benign thyroid nodule (not recorded which). Some clones in this sample may be carry-over from other donors' samples. The CDR3 nucleotides read TGTGCCAGCAGCTTAGCGCTAATTTTTGCAGGGACTAACTATGGCTACACCTTC. Protein: CASSLALIFAGTNYGYTF.